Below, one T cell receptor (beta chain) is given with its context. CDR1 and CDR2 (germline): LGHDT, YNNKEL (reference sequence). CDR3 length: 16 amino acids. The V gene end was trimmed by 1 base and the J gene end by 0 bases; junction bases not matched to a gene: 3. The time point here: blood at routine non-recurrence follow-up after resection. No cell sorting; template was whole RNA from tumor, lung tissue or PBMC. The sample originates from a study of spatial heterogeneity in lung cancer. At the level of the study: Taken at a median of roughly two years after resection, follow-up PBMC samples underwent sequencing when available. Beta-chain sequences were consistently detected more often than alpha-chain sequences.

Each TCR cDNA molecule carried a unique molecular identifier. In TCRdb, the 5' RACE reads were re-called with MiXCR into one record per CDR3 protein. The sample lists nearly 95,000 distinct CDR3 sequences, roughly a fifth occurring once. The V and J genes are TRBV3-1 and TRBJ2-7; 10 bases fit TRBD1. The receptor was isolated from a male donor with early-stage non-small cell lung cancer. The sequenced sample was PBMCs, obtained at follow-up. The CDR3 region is CASSQGGTGDSYEQYF. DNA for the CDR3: TGTGCCAGCAGCCAAGGGGGGACAGGGGACTCCTACGAGCAGTACTTC.